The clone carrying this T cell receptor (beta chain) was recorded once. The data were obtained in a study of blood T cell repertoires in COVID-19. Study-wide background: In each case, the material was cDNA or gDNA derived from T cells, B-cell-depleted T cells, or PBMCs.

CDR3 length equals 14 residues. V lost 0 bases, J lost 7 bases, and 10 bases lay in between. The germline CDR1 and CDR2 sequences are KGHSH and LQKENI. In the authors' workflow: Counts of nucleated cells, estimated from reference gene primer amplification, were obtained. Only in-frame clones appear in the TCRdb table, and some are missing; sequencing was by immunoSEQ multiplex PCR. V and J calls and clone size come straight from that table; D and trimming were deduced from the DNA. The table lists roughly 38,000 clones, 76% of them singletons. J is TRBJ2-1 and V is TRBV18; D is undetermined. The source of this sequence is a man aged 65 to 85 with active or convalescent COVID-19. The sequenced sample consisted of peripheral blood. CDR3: CASSPPSLSNEQFF. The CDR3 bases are TGTGCCAGCTCACCACCGAGCCTCTCGAATGAGCAGTTCTTC. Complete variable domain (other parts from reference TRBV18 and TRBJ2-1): NAGVMQNPRHLVRRRGQEARLRCSPMKGHSHVYWYRQLPEEGLKFMVYLQKENIIDESGMPKERFSAEFPKEGPSILRIQQVVRGDSAAYFCASSPPSLSNEQFFGPGTRLTVL.